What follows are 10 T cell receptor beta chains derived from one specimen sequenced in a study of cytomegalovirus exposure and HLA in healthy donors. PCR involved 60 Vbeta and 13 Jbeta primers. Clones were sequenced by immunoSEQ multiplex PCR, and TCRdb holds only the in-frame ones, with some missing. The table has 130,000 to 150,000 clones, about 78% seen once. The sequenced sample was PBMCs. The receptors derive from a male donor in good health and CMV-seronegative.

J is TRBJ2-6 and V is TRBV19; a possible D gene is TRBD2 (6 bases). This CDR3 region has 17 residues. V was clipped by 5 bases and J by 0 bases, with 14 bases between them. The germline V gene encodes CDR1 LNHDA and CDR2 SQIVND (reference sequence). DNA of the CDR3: TGTGCCAGTAGTCCCGGGACTGGGAGCTCTGGGGCCAACGTCCTGACTTTC. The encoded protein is CASSPGTGSSGANVLTF.

The CDR3 coding sequence is TGCGCCAGCAGCCCTGACAGGGCGGGATATGGCTACACCTTC. Residues: CASSPDRAGYGYTF. This chain uses TRBV5-1 with TRBJ1-2; 7 bases match TRBD1. V gave up 4 bases and J gave up 5 bases; unmatched junction bases: 8. The germline V gene has CDR1 SGHRS and CDR2 YFSETQ. This CDR3 has 14 amino acids.

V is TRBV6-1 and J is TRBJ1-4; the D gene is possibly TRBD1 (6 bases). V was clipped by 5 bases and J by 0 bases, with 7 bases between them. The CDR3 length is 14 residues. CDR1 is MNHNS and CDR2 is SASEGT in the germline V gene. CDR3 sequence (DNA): TGTGCCAGCAGTAAGGGGGCAACTAATGAAAAACTGTTTTTT. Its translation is CASSKGATNEKLFF.

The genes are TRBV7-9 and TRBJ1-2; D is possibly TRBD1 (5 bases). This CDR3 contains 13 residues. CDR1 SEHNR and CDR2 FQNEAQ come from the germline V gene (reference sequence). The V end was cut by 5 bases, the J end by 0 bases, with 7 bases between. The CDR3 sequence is CASSRQTNYGYTF. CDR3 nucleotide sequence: TGTGCCAGCAGCCGACAGACTAACTATGGCTACACCTTC.

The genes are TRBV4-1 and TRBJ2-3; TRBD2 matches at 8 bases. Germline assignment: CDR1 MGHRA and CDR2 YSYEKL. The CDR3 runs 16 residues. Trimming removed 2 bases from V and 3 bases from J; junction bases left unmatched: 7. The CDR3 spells CASSQIGGGTTDTQYF. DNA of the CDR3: TGCGCCAGCAGCCAAATCGGGGGGGGGACTACAGATACGCAGTATTTT.

The CDR3, as DNA: TGTGCCAGCAGCCCGGGACAGGGAATTATTTTGAACACTGAAGCTTTCTTT. Protein product: CASSPGQGIILNTEAFF. This rearrangement joins TRBV5-8 to TRBJ1-1; 9 bases match TRBD1. This CDR3 has 17 amino acids. V gave up 4 bases and J gave up 0 bases; unmatched junction bases: 10. From germline, CDR1 is SGHTS and CDR2 YDEGEE. Filled out from reference TRBV5-8 and TRBJ1-1, the complete variable domain reads EAGVTQSPTHLIKTRGQQATLRCSPISGHTSVYWYQQALGLGLQFLLWYDEGEERNRGNFPPRFSGRQFPNYSSELNVNALELEDSALYLCASSPGQGIILNTEAFFGQGTRLTVV.

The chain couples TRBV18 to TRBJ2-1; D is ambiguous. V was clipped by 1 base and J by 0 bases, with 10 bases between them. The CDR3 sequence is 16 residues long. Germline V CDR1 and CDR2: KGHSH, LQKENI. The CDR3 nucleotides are TGTGCCAGCTCACCACTGAGTAGGAGCTCCTACAATGAGCAGTTCTTC. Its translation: CASSPLSRSSYNEQFF.

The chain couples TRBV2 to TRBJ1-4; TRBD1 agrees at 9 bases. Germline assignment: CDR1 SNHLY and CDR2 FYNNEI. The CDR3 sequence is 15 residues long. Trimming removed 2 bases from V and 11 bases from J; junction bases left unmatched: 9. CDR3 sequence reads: CASSELDRGAGKLFF. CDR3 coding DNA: TGTGCCAGCAGTGAACTGGACAGGGGAGCGGGGAAACTGTTTTTT.

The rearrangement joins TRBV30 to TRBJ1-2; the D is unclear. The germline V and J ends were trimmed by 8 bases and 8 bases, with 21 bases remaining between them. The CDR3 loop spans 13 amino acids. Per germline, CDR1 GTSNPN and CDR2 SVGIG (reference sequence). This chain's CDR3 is CAGLRGSPGGYTF. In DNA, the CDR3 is TGTGCCGGCCTGAGAGGGTCTCCTGGCGGCTACACCTTC.

In DNA, the CDR3 is TGTGCCAGCAGCCTCCGGGGAACACAAGCGGGCTCCTACGAGCAGTACTTC. It yields the protein CASSLRGTQAGSYEQYF. The V gene is TRBV4-2, the J gene TRBJ2-7; D might be TRBD2 (6 bases). Germline assignment: CDR1 LGHNA and CDR2 YNFKEQ. The germline V and J ends were trimmed by 4 bases and 0 bases, with 19 bases remaining between them. The CDR3 runs 17 residues.